The subject of this entry is one TCR beta chain. Its matching antigen is unknown. This specimen belongs to a study of cytomegalovirus exposure and HLA in healthy donors. Study-wide results and limits: The study recorded 150 to 200 TCR beta chains that were cytomegalovirus-associated. In vitro assays verified that a few CMV-associated chains recognized CMV antigens specifically.

The V gene's germline CDR1 is SGHTA and CDR2 FQGNSA. The CDR3 is made up of 13 amino acids. Trimming shortened V by 7 bases and J by 1 base, and 8 bases separated the two germline ends. This PCR relied on a set of 60 Vbeta primers and 13 Jbeta primers. Here immunoSEQ multiplex PCR was the method, and the copy in TCRdb shows in-frame clones only, minus some. The table lists fewer than 150,000 clones, with roughly 2.7% in the top ten. The source is a man in his forties in good health and CMV-seronegative. V usage is TRBV7-2 and J usage is TRBJ2-1; possibly TRBD2 for D (6 bases). Source material: PBMCs. CDR3 amino acids: CASTGGSYNEQFF. The CDR3 bases are TGTGCCAGCACTGGGGGGTCCTACAATGAGCAGTTCTTC.